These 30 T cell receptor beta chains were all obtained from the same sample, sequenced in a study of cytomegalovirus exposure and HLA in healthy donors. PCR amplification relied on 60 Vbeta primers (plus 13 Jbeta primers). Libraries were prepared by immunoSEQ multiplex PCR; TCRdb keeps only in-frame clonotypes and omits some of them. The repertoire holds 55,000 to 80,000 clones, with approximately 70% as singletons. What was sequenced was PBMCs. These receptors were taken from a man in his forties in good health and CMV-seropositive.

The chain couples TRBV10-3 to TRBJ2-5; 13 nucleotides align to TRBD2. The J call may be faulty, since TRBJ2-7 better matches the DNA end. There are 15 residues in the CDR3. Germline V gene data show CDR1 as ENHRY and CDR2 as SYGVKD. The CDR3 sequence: CAIKLAGGPSYEQYF. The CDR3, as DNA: TGTGCCATCAAACTAGCGGGGGGGCCTTCCTACGAGCAGTACTTC.

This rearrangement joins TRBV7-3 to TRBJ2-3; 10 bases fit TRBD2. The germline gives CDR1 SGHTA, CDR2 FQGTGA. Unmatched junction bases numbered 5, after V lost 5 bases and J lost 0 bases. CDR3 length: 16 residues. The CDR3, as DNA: TGTGCCAGCAGCGCTCAGCGGGGGGGAAGCACAGATACGCAGTATTTT. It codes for CASSAQRGGSTDTQYF.

The CDR3 bases are TGTGCCAGCAGGTCGGACAGGGTGGGTGAGACCCAGTACTTC. This encodes CASRSDRVGETQYF. The chain is built from TRBV6-1 and TRBJ2-5; 8 bases fit TRBD1. This CDR3 comprises 14 residues. Germline CDR1 and CDR2: MNHNS and SASEGT. The V gene end was trimmed by 6 bases and the J gene end by 5 bases; junction bases not matched to a gene: 8.

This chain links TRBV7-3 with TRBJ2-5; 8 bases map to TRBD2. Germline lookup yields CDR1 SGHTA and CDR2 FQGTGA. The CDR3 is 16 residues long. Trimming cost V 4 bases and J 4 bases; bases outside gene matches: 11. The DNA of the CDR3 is TGTGCCAGCAGCTCGTCCCAGCGGGGGAGGGGAGAGACCCAGTACTTC. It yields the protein CASSSSQRGRGETQYF.

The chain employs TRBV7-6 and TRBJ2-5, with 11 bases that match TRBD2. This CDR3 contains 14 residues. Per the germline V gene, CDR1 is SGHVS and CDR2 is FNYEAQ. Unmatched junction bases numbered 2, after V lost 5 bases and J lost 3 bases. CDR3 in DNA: TGTGCCAGCAGCCAGACTAGCGGGGAAGAGACCCAGTACTTC. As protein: CASSQTSGEETQYF.

The CDR3 loop reads CATSRELATYEQYF. The DNA of the CDR3 is TGTGCCACCAGCAGAGAGCTAGCAACCTACGAGCAGTACTTC. The V and J genes are TRBV15 and TRBJ2-7, with D perhaps matching TRBD2 (5 bases). The CDR3 runs 14 residues. V was trimmed by 0 bases and J by 2 bases, leaving 8 bases between them. Germline values: CDR1 LNHNV, CDR2 YYDKDF (reference sequence).

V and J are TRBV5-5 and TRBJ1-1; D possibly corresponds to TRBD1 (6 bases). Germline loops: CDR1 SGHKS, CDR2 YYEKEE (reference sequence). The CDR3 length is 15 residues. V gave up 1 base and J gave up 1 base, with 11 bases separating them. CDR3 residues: CASSLYQGTNTEAFF. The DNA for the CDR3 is TGTGCCAGCAGCTTGTATCAGGGGACGAACACTGAAGCTTTCTTT.

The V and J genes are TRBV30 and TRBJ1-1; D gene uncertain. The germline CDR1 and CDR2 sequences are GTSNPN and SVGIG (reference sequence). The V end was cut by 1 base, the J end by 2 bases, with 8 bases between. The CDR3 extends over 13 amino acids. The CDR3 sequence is CAWSEQTNTEAFF. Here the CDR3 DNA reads TGTGCCTGGAGTGAACAGACAAACACTGAAGCTTTCTTT.

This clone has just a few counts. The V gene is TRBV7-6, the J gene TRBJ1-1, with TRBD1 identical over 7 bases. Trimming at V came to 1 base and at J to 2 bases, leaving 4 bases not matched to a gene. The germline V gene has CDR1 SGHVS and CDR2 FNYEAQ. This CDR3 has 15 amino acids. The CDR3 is CASSLEGQINTEAFF. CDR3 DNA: TGTGCCAGCAGCTTAGAGGGACAGATTAACACTGAAGCTTTCTTT.

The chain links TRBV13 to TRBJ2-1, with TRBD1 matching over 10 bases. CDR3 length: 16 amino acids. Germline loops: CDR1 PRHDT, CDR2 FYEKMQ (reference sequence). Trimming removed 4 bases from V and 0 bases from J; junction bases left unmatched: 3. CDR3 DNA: TGTGCCAGCAGCTCGACAGGGGGCGGCTCCTACAATGAGCAGTTCTTC. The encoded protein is CASSSTGGGSYNEQFF.

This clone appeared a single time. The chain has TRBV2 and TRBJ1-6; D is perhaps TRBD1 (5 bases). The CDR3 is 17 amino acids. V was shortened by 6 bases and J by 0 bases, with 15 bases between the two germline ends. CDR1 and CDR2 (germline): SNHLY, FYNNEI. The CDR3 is CASRGLEGSSYNSPLHF. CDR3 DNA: TGTGCCAGCAGAGGATTGGAGGGGAGCTCCTATAATTCACCCCTCCACTTT. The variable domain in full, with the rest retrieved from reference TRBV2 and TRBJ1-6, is EPEVTQTPSHQVTQMGQEVILRCVPISNHLYFYWYRQILGQKVEFLVSFYNNEISEKSEIFDDQFSVERPDGSNFTLKIRSTKLEDSAMYFCASRGLEGSSYNSPLHFGNGTRLTVT.

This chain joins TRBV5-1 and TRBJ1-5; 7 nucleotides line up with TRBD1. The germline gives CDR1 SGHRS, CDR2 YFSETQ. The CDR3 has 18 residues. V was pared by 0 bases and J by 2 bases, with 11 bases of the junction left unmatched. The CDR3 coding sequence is TGCGCCAGCAGCTTGGCCCCGGCGGGACAGCGACGCAATCAGCCCCAGCATTTT. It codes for CASSLAPAGQRRNQPQHF.

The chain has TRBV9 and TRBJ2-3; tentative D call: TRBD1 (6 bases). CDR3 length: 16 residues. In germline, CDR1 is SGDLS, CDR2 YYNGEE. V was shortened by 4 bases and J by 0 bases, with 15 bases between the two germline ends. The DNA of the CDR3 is TGTGCCAGCAGCAAAAGACAGGATCCTAGCACAGATACGCAGTATTTT. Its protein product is CASSKRQDPSTDTQYF. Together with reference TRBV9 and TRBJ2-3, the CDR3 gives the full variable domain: DSGVTQTPKHLITATGQRVTLRCSPRSGDLSVYWYQQSLDQGLQFLIQYYNGEERAKGNILERFSAQQFPDLHSELNLSSLELGDSALYFCASSKRQDPSTDTQYFGPGTRLTVL.

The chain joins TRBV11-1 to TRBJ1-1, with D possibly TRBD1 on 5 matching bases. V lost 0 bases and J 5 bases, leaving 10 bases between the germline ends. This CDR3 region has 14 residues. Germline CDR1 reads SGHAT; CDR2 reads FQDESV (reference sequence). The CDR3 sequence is CASSLAGRGTEAFF. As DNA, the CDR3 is TGTGCCAGCAGCTTAGCGGGGCGTGGGACTGAAGCTTTCTTT. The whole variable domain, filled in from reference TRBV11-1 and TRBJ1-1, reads EAEVAQSPRYKITEKSQAVAFWCDPISGHATLYWYRQILGQGPELLVQFQDESVVDDSQLPKDRFSAERLKGVDSTLKIQPAELGDSAMYLCASSLAGRGTEAFFGQGTRLTVV.

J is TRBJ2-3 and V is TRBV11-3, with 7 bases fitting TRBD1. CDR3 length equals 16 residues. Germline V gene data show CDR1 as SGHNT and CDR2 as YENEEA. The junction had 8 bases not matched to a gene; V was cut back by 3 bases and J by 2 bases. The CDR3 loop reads CASSFTLGGFTDTQYF. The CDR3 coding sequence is TGTGCCAGCAGCTTTACCTTAGGGGGCTTCACAGATACGCAGTATTTT.

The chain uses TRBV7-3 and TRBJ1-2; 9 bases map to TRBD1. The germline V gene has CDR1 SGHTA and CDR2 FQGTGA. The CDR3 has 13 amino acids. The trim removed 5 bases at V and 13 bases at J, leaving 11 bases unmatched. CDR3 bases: TGTGCCAGCAGCCCAGGCCTGGGACAGGGTTCCACCTTC. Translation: CASSPGLGQGSTF.

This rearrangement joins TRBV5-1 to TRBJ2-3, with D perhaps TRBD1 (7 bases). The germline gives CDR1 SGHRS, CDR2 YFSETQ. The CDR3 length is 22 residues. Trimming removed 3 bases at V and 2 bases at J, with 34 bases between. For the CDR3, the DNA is TGCGCCAGCAGCTACCCCGTGGGGGGCATTTGGACAGGACCCGATCTCACAGATACGCAGTATTTT. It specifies CASSYPVGGIWTGPDLTDTQYF.

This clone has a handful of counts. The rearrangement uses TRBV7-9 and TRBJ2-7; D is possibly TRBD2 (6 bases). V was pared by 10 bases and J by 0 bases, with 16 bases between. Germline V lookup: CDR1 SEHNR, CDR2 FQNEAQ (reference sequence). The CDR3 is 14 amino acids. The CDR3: CATSGRTDSYEQYF. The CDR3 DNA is TGTGCCACCTCGGGGAGGACGGACTCCTACGAGCAGTACTTC.

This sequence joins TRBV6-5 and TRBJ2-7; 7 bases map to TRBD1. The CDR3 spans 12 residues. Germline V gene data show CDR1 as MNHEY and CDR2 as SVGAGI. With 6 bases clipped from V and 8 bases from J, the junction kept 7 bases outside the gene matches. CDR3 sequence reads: CASSQDRLKQYF. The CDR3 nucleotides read TGTGCCAGCAGCCAGGACAGGTTGAAGCAGTACTTC.

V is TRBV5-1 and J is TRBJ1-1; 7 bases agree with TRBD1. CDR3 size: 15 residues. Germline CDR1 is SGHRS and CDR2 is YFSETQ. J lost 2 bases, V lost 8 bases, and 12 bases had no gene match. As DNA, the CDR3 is TGCGCCAGTACGAAATCGACAGGGATTAACACTGAAGCTTTCTTT. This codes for CASTKSTGINTEAFF.

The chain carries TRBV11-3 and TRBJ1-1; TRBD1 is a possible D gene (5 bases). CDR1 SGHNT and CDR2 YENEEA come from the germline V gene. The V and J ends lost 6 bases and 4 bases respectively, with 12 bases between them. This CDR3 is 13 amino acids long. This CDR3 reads CASSSGYGTEAFF. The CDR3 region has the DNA TGTGCCAGCAGTTCAGGGTACGGCACTGAAGCTTTCTTT. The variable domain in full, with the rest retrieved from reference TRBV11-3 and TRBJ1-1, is EAGVVQSPRYKIIEKKQPVAFWCNPISGHNTLYWYLQNLGQGPELLIRYENEEAVDDSQLPKDRFSAERLKGVDSTLKIQPAELGDSAVYLCASSSGYGTEAFFGQGTRLTVV.

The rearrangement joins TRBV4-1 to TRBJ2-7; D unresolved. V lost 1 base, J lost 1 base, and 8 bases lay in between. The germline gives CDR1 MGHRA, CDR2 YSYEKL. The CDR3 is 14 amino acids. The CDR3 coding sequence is TGCGCCAGCAGCCAAGTCACAGAATCCTACGAGCAGTACTTC. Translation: CASSQVTESYEQYF.

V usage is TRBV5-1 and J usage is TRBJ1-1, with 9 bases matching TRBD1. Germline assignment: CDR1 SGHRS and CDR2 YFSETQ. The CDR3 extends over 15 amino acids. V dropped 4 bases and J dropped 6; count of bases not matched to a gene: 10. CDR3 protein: CASSRPGTGPPEAFF. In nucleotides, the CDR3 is TGCGCCAGCAGCCGCCCCGGGACAGGGCCCCCTGAAGCTTTCTTT.

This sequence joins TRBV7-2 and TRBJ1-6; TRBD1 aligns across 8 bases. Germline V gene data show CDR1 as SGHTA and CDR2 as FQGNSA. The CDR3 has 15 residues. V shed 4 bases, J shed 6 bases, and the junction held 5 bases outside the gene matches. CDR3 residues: CASSWGDRLNSPLHF. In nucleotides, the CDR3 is TGTGCCAGCAGCTGGGGGGACAGGCTTAATTCACCCCTCCACTTT.

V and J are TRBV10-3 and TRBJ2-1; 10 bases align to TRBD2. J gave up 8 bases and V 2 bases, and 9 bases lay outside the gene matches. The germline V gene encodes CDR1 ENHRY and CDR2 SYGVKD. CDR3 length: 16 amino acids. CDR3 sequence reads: CAISEQRGGPVDEQFF. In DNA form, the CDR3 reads TGTGCCATCAGTGAGCAGCGGGGGGGCCCTGTCGATGAGCAGTTCTTC.

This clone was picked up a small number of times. CDR3 sequence: CASSRTGYSNQPQHF. As DNA, the CDR3 is TGTGCCAGCAGTCGGACAGGCTATAGCAATCAGCCCCAGCATTTT. The V and J genes are TRBV6-5 and TRBJ1-5, with 7 bases that match TRBD1. This CDR3 is 15 amino acids long. V lost 5 bases, J lost 0 bases, and 4 bases stayed unmatched. Looked up from germline, CDR1 is MNHEY and CDR2 is SVGAGI.

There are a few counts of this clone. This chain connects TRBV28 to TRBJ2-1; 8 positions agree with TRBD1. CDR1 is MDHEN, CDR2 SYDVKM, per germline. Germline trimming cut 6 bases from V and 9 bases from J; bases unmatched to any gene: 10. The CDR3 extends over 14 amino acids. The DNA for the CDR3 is TGTGCCAGCAGCCCCACAGGGGGTTGGTCTGAGCAGTTCTTC. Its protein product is CASSPTGGWSEQFF.

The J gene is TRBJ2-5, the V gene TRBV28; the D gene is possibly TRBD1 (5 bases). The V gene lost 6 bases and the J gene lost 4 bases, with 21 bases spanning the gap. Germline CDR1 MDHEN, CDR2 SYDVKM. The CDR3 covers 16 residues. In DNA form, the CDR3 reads TGTGCCAGCAGCAATACGCCCGCAGGGTCATCAGAGACCCAGTACTTC. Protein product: CASSNTPAGSSETQYF.

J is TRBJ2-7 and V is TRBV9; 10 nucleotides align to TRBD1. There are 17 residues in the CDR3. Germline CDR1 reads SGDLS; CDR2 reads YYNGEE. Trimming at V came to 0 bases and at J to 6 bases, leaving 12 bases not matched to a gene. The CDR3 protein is CASSVGAGRDRGFEQYF. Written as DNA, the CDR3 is TGTGCCAGCAGCGTAGGAGCCGGTAGGGACAGGGGTTTCGAGCAGTACTTC.

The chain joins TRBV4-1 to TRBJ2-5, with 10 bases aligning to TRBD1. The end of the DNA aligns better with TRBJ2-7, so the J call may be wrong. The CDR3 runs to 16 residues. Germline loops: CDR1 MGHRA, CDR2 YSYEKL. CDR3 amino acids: CASSQEVGTGAYEQYF. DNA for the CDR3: TGCGCCAGCAGCCAAGAGGTAGGGACAGGGGCCTACGAGCAGTACTTC.